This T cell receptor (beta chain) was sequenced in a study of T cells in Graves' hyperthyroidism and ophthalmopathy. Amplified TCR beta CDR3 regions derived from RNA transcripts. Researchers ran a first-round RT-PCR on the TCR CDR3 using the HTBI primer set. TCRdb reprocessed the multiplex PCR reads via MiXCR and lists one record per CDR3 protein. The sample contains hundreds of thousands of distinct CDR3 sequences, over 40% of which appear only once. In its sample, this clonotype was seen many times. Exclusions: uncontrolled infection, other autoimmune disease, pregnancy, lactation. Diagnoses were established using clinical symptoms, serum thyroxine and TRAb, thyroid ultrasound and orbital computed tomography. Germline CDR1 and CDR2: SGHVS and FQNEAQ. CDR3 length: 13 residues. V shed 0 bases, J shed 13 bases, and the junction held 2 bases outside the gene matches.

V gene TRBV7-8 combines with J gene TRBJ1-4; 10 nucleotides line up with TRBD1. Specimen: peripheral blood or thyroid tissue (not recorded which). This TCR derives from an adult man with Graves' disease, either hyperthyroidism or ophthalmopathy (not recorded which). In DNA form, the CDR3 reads TGTGCCAGCAGCTTAGCGGGACAGGGGAGACTGTTTTTT. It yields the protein CASSLAGQGRLFF.